The sequence of this T cell receptor beta chain was determined in a study of T cells in Graves' hyperthyroidism and ophthalmopathy. Amplified TCR beta CDR3 regions derived from RNA transcripts. The HTBI primer set drove a first-round RT-PCR of the TCR CDR3. TCRdb re-called the multiplex PCR reads through MiXCR, storing one row per CDR3 protein. The data show some 500,000 distinct CDR3 sequences, around an eighth seen once. This clonotype showed up many times. The study excluded patients with uncontrolled infection, other autoimmune disease, pregnancy or lactation. The PBMCs were taken from more than 8 ml of fresh peripheral blood. The source of this sequence is a woman aged 18-35 years with Graves' hyperthyroidism. The source material was blood.

CDR3 DNA: TGTGCCAGCAAGGGCTTCGATGAGCAGTTCTTC. Protein product: CASKGFDEQFF. The V gene is TRBV2, the J gene TRBJ2-1; D is undetermined. Trimming took 7 bases from V and 8 from J, leaving 9 bases between them. The CDR3 spans 11 residues. In germline, CDR1 is SNHLY, CDR2 FYNNEI.